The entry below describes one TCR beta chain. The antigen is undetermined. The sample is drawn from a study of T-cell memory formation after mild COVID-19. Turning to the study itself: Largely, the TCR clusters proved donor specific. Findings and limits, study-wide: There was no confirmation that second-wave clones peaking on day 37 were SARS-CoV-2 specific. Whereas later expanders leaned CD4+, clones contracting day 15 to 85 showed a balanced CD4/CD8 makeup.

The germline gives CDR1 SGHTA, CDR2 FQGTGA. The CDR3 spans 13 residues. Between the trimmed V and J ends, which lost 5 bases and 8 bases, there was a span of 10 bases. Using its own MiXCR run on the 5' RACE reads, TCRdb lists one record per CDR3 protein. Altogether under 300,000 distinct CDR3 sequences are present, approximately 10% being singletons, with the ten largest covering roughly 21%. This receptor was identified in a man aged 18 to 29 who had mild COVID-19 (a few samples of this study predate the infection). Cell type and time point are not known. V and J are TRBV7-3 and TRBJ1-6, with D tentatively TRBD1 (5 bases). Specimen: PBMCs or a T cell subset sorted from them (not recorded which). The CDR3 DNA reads TGTGCCAGCAGCCTACAGGAAGATTCACCCCTCCACTTT. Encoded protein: CASSLQEDSPLHF.